This is a list of T cell receptor beta chains from one sample in a study of blood T cell repertoires in COVID-19. TCRdb keeps only in-frame clones here, not all; method: immunoSEQ multiplex PCR. The table has roughly 39,000 clones, about 94% seen once. The sequenced sample consisted of peripheral blood. The receptors were sampled from a human donor with active COVID-19. The donor label of this sample is uncertain. CDR3s include the opening cysteine and the closing phenylalanine or tryptophan. The order of the fields is clone size, D gene, V gene, J gene, CDR3 protein. A D gene is named only where the DNA matches it firmly. Part of the rows lack a size; the others show once, few, many or a class for expanded clones.

clone_size: NA; d_call: TRBD1; v_call: TRBV28; j_call: TRBJ1-5; cdr3_aa: CASLSSGGQGRQPQHF
clone_size: NA; d_call: NA; v_call: TRBV6-5; j_call: TRBJ2-7; cdr3_aa: CASSYQDSLLYEQYF
clone_size: NA; d_call: TRBD1; v_call: TRBV5-1; j_call: TRBJ2-2; cdr3_aa: CASSLVVQTGQGRRGTGELFF
clone_size: NA; d_call: TRBD2; v_call: TRBV4-1; j_call: TRBJ2-7; cdr3_aa: CASSQDWGGISYEQYF
clone_size: NA; d_call: NA; v_call: TRBV6-2/TRBV6-3; j_call: TRBJ2-2; cdr3_aa: CASSRTANTGELFF
clone_size: NA; d_call: NA; v_call: TRBV6-5; j_call: TRBJ1-2; cdr3_aa: CASSYSRALNYGYTF
clone_size: NA; d_call: NA; v_call: TRBV20-1; j_call: TRBJ1-1; cdr3_aa: CSARERTEAFF
clone_size: NA; d_call: TRBD1; v_call: TRBV19; j_call: TRBJ1-2; cdr3_aa: CASSPRTGRYGYTF
clone_size: NA; d_call: NA; v_call: TRBV10-3; j_call: TRBJ2-7; cdr3_aa: CAISDAKTIGTYEQYF
clone_size: NA; d_call: TRBD1; v_call: TRBV4-3; j_call: TRBJ1-6; cdr3_aa: CASSQDLDRGLDSPLHF
clone_size: NA; d_call: NA; v_call: TRBV19; j_call: TRBJ1-2; cdr3_aa: CASSRERANPGYTF
clone_size: NA; d_call: TRBD1; v_call: TRBV2; j_call: TRBJ2-2; cdr3_aa: CASSQGGTGSNTGELFF
clone_size: NA; d_call: TRBD2; v_call: TRBV2; j_call: TRBJ2-2; cdr3_aa: CASSDPGLAIPGELFF
clone_size: NA; d_call: TRBD1; v_call: TRBV5-1; j_call: TRBJ2-7; cdr3_aa: CASSPGDRGYEQYF
clone_size: NA; d_call: NA; v_call: TRBV11-3; j_call: TRBJ1-1; cdr3_aa: CASSQGSIREAFF
clone_size: NA; d_call: TRBD1; v_call: TRBV7-2; j_call: TRBJ2-3; cdr3_aa: CASSLGQPTQYF
clone_size: NA; d_call: NA; v_call: TRBV5-6; j_call: TRBJ1-3; cdr3_aa: CASSRGGPSGNTIYF
clone_size: NA; d_call: TRBD1; v_call: TRBV7-2; j_call: TRBJ1-1; cdr3_aa: CASSFPGQGMRNTEAFF
clone_size: NA; d_call: NA; v_call: TRBV19; j_call: TRBJ1-5; cdr3_aa: CASSDTGSNQPQHF
clone_size: NA; d_call: NA; v_call: TRBV11-2; j_call: TRBJ2-7; cdr3_aa: CASSFSGVAYEQYF
clone_size: NA; d_call: TRBD1; v_call: TRBV5-1; j_call: TRBJ2-7; cdr3_aa: CASSSEGTGGFYEQYF
clone_size: NA; d_call: NA; v_call: TRBV5-5; j_call: TRBJ1-1; cdr3_aa: CASSLAVSGNTEAFF
clone_size: NA; d_call: NA; v_call: TRBV7-2; j_call: TRBJ2-2; cdr3_aa: CASSFGGGTGELFF
clone_size: NA; d_call: TRBD1; v_call: TRBV25-1; j_call: TRBJ1-1; cdr3_aa: CASSERRGLERTEAFF
clone_size: NA; d_call: TRBD2; v_call: TRBV11-3; j_call: TRBJ2-1; cdr3_aa: CASSPEGTSGGARRNEQFF
clone_size: NA; d_call: TRBD2; v_call: TRBV10-3; j_call: TRBJ2-3; cdr3_aa: CAIGPGLGVDTQYF
clone_size: NA; d_call: NA; v_call: TRBV9; j_call: TRBJ1-1; cdr3_aa: CASSVAGLNTEAFF
clone_size: NA; d_call: NA; v_call: TRBV27; j_call: TRBJ2-3; cdr3_aa: CASSLWGASPSTDTQYF
clone_size: NA; d_call: NA; v_call: TRBV19; j_call: TRBJ1-6; cdr3_aa: CASSIMGQGAVYNSPLHF
clone_size: NA; d_call: NA; v_call: TRBV7-2; j_call: TRBJ2-7; cdr3_aa: CASTYGDEQYF
clone_size: NA; d_call: NA; v_call: TRBV7-2; j_call: TRBJ2-7; cdr3_aa: CASSLASLPYEQYF
clone_size: NA; d_call: TRBD2; v_call: TRBV6-2/TRBV6-3; j_call: TRBJ2-7; cdr3_aa: CASSYSGKRENEQYF
clone_size: NA; d_call: NA; v_call: TRBV7-2; j_call: TRBJ1-6; cdr3_aa: CASSPARGNNSPLHF
clone_size: few; d_call: NA; v_call: TRBV11-2; j_call: TRBJ2-2; cdr3_aa: CASSLARQGYGELFF
clone_size: NA; d_call: NA; v_call: TRBV19; j_call: TRBJ1-2; cdr3_aa: CASSPTGLYGYTF
clone_size: NA; d_call: TRBD1; v_call: TRBV10-2; j_call: TRBJ2-7; cdr3_aa: CASRDLFTGTASYEQYF
clone_size: NA; d_call: NA; v_call: TRBV7-2; j_call: TRBJ2-5; cdr3_aa: CASSPVLETQYF
clone_size: NA; d_call: NA; v_call: TRBV5-8; j_call: TRBJ2-2; cdr3_aa: CASSNRHRNTGELFF
clone_size: NA; d_call: NA; v_call: TRBV5-1; j_call: TRBJ1-1; cdr3_aa: CASSVSRMNTEAFF
clone_size: NA; d_call: NA; v_call: TRBV3-1/TRBV3-2; j_call: TRBJ2-1; cdr3_aa: CASSQGVSGGEQFF
clone_size: NA; d_call: NA; v_call: TRBV27; j_call: TRBJ2-3; cdr3_aa: CASSLSPRTDTQYF
clone_size: NA; d_call: TRBD2; v_call: TRBV6-5; j_call: TRBJ2-3; cdr3_aa: CASSYGGGTDTQYF
clone_size: once; d_call: TRBD2; v_call: TRBV19; j_call: TRBJ2-1; cdr3_aa: CASSTGGTSLEQFF
clone_size: once; d_call: NA; v_call: TRBV5-1; j_call: TRBJ2-3; cdr3_aa: CASSLLTDTQYF
clone_size: once; d_call: NA; v_call: TRBV19; j_call: TRBJ2-3; cdr3_aa: CASSPRRITDTQYF
clone_size: NA; d_call: TRBD2; v_call: TRBV2; j_call: TRBJ2-2; cdr3_aa: CASSVRTSGGTGELFF